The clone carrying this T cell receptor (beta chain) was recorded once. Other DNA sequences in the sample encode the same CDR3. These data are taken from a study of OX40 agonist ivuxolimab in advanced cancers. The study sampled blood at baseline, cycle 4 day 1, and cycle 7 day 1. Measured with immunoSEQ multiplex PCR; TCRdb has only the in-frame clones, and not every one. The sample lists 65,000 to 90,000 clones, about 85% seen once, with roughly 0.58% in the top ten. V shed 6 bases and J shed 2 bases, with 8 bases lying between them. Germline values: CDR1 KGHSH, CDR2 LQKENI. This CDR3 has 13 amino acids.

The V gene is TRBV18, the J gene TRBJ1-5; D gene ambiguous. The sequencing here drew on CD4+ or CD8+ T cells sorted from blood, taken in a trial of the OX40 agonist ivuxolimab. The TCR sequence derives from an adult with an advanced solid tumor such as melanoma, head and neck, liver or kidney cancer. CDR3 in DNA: TGTGCCAGCTCTCCGGACCGCAATCAGCCCCAGCATTTT. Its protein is CASSPDRNQPQHF.